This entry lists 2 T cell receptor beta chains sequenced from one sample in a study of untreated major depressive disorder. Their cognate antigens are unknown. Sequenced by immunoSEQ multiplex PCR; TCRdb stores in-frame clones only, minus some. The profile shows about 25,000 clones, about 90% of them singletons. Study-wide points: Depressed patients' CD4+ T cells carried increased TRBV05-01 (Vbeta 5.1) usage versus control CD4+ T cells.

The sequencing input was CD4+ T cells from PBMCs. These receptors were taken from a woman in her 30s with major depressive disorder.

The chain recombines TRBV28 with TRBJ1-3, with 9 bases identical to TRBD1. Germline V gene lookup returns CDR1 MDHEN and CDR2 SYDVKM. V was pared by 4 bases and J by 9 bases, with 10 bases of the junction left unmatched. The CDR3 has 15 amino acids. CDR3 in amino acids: CASSSGTGRRGTIYF. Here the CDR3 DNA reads TGTGCCAGCAGTTCCGGGACAGGGCGCAGGGGCACCATATATTTT.

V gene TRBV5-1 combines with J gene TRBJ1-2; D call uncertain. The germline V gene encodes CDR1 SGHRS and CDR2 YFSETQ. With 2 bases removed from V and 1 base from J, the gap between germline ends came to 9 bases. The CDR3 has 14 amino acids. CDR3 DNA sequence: TGCGCCAGCAGCTTAGACGTGATTAACTATGGCTACACCTTC. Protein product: CASSLDVINYGYTF.